This record concerns one T cell receptor (beta chain) sequence. Using immunoSEQ multiplex PCR, the repertoire was profiled, and TCRdb retains in-frame clones only, with some absent. The top ten clones hold 0.22% of a sample with roughly 100,000 clones, around 95% of them seen once. V lost 0 bases, J lost 4 bases, and 22 bases lay in between. There are 19 residues in the CDR3. Looked up from germline, CDR1 is SGHVS and CDR2 is FNYEAQ. The record originates from a study of technical replicates of blood from a handful of donors. The chain carries TRBV7-6 and TRBJ1-5, with D hard to call. The sequenced sample was T cells isolated from PBMCs. The sequence was obtained from a human donor in good health. The CDR3 loop is CASSLAAGRPSRGNQPQHF. The CDR3 bases are TGTGCCAGCAGCTTAGCGGCAGGAAGACCTAGCCGAGGGAATCAGCCCCAGCATTTT.